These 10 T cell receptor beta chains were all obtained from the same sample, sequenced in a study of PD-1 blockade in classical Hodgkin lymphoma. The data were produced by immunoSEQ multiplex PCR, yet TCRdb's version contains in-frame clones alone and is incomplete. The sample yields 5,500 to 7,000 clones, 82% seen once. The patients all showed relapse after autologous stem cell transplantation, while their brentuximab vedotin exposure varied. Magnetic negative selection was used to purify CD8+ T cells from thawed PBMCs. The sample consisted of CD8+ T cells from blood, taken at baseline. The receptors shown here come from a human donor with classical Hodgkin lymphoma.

In DNA, the CDR3 is TGTGCCAGCAGCCATTGGGACAGGAACACCGGGGAGCTGTTTTTT. It encodes CASSHWDRNTGELFF. The chain couples TRBV14 to TRBJ2-2; 7 bases are shared with TRBD1. CDR1 and CDR2 from the germline V gene are SGHDN and FVKESK. The junction had 2 bases not matched to a gene; V was cut back by 3 bases and J by 1 base. The CDR3 is made up of 15 amino acids.

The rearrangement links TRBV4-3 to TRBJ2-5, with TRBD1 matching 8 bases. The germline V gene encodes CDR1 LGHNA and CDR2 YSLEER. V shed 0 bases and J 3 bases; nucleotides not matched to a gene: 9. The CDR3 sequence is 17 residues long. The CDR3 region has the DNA TGCGCCAGCAGCCAAGAGGAACCCCCGACAGGGGAAGAGACCCAGTACTTC. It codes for CASSQEEPPTGEETQYF.

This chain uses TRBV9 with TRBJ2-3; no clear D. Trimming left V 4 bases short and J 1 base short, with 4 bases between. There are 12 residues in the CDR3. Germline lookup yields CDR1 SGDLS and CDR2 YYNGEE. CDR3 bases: TGTGCCAGCAGCACTCGCACAGATACGCAGTATTTT. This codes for CASSTRTDTQYF.

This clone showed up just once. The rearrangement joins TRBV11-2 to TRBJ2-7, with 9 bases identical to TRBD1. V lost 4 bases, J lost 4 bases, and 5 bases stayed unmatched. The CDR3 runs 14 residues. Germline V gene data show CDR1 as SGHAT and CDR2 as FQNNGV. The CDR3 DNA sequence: TGTGCCAGCAGCTGGACAGGGGTTGGATACGAGCAGTACTTC. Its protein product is CASSWTGVGYEQYF.

Here the CDR3 reads CASSLRPFYGYTF. The CDR3 DNA reads TGTGCCAGCAGTTTAAGGCCGTTCTATGGCTACACCTTC. The chain links TRBV28 to TRBJ1-2; D is ambiguous. Germline assignment: CDR1 MDHEN and CDR2 SYDVKM. Trimming pared 2 bases from V and 4 bases from J, leaving 8 bases between. CDR3 length: 13 amino acids.

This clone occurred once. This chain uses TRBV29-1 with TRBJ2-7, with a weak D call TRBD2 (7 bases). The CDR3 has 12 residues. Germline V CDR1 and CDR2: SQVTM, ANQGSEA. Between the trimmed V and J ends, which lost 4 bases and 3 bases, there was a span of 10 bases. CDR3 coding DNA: TGCAGCGTTGGGAGGGGGGGCTACGAGCAGTACTTC. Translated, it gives CSVGRGGYEQYF.

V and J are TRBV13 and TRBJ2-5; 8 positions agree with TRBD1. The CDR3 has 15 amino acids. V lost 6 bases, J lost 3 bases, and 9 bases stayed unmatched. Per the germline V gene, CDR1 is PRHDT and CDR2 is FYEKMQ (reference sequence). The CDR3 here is CASRRAPDREETQYF. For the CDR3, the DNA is TGTGCCAGCAGGCGTGCCCCGGACAGGGAAGAGACCCAGTACTTC.

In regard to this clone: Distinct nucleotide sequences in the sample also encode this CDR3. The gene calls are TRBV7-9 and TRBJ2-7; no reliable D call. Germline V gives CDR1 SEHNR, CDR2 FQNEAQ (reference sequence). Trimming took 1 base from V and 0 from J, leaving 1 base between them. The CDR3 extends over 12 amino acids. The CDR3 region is CASSLGSYEQYF. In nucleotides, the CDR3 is TGTGCCAGCAGCTTAGGCTCCTACGAGCAGTACTTC.

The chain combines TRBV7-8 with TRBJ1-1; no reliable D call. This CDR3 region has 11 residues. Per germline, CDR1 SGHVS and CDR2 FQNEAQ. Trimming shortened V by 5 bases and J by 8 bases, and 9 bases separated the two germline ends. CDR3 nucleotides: TGTGCCAGCAGCAGCAACCCCGAAGCTTTCTTT. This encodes CASSSNPEAFF.

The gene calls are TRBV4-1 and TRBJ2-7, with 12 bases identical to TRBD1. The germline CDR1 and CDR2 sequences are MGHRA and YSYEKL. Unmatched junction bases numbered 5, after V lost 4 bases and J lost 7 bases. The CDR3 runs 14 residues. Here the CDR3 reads CASSLGQGAWEQYF. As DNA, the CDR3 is TGCGCCAGCAGCCTGGGACAGGGGGCCTGGGAGCAGTACTTC.